This paragraph reports one TCR beta chain. Its antigen is undetermined. The sample is drawn from a study of cytomegalovirus exposure and HLA in healthy donors. Study-wide results and caveats: Looking again later, the authors saw that most CMV-associated TCR beta chains seemed HLA-restricted. Being productive about 90% or about 30% of the time was typical of most TCR beta V segments in an earlier analysis. A likely sequencing artifact accounted for one observed cluster of highly shared sequence variants.

PCR involved 60 Vbeta and 13 Jbeta primers. The method was immunoSEQ multiplex PCR; TCRdb's version includes in-frame clones alone and lacks a portion of them. The sample yields about 59,000 clones, around 83% seen once. Trimming cost V 3 bases and J 2 bases; bases outside gene matches: 3. Looked up from germline, CDR1 is SNHLY and CDR2 is FYNNEI. The CDR3 has 14 residues. This chain connects TRBV2 to TRBJ2-7; 8 nucleotides agree with TRBD2. The sample was PBMCs. The receptor was isolated from a human donor in good health. The CDR3 nucleotides are TGTGCCAGCAGTGAGGGAGCGGGGGCCTACGAGCAGTACTTC. Its translation is CASSEGAGAYEQYF.